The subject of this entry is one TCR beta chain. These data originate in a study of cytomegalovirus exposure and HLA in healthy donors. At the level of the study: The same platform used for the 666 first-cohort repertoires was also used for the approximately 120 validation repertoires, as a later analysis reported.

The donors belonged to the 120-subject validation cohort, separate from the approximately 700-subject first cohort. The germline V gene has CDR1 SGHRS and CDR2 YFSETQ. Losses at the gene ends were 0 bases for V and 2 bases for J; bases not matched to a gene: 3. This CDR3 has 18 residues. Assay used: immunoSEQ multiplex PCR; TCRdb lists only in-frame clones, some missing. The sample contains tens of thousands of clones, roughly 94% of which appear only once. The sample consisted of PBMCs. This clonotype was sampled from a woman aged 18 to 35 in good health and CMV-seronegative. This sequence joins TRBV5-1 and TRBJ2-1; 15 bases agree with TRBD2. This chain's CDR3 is CASSLVWTSGGAYNEQFF. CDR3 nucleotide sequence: TGCGCCAGCAGCTTGGTATGGACTAGCGGGGGGGCCTACAATGAGCAGTTCTTC.